This TCR beta chain was obtained from a study of T cells in Graves' hyperthyroidism and ophthalmopathy. Study-wide context: Specimen type is peripheral blood, collected at initial diagnosis prior to any treatment.

Study findings and constraints: Most clonotypes expanded in the thyroid (above 0.001) were also present in blood.

As regards this clonotype: The antigen is not known. This clone may be a read error of a much larger clone one base away.

The CDR3 runs to 17 residues. Germline V lookup: CDR1 MRHNA, CDR2 SNTAGT. Amplification of TCR beta CDR3 regions used RNA as the template. The HTBI primer set served for first-round RT-PCR of the TCR CDR3. One entry per CDR3 protein, called by TCRdb with MiXCR from the multiplex PCR reads. Found here are 490,000 or so distinct CDR3 sequences, 15% to 20% of them singletons; the top ten hold 25% to 30%. The rearrangement links TRBV6-4 to TRBJ2-3; 9 nucleotides line up with TRBD2. The clonotype originates from a woman aged 30 to 39 with Graves' ophthalmopathy. The sequenced sample was blood. The CDR3 DNA reads as TGTGTCAGCAGTGCCCTAGGCGGGAGGGCCTCTAGGGATACGCAGTATTTT. Protein product: CVSSALGGRASRDTQYF.